These 22 T cell receptor beta chains share one sample of origin, sequenced in a study of T-cell reconstitution after alpha-beta-depleted transplantation in children. Preparing the TCRbeta library involved the use of unique molecular identifiers. TCRdb ran MiXCR on the PCR reads and lists one entry per CDR3 protein. Among around 600,000 distinct CDR3 sequences listed, 23% were seen once. The sample here was PBMCs, mostly from graft donor cells, taken 360 days after TCRalphabeta/CD19-depleted stem cell transplant. The receptors shown here come from a boy less than two years old who had a stem cell transplant for acute myeloid leukemia, so the T cells may come from the graft donor.

This clonotype appeared many times. This chain's CDR3 is CASSSLAGGTFETQYF. In nucleotides, the CDR3 is TGTGCCAGCAGTTCACTAGCGGGGGGAACGTTTGAGACCCAGTACTTC. The J gene is TRBJ2-5, the V gene TRBV12-3 or TRBV12-4, with TRBD2 matching 12 bases. V lost 4 bases, J lost 5 bases, and 8 bases stayed unmatched. The CDR3 length is 16 residues.

This clonotype was seen many times. This chain connects TRBV20-1 to TRBJ2-1, with D maybe TRBD2 (6 bases). CDR1 is DFQATT and CDR2 is SNEGSKA in the germline V gene (reference sequence). The CDR3 spans 15 residues. V was shortened by 0 bases and J by 3 bases, with 12 bases between the two germline ends. CDR3 in DNA: TGCAGTGCTAGAGATTGGAGGGAGCTCTACAATGAGCAGTTCTTC. Encoded protein: CSARDWRELYNEQFF.

This clonotype has only a few counts. This chain uses TRBV7-2 with TRBJ2-7; D may be TRBD1 or TRBD2 (6 bases each). CDR3 length: 16 amino acids. V was shortened by 3 bases and J by 4 bases, with 19 bases between the two germline ends. Germline CDR1 is SGHTA and CDR2 is FQGNSA. The CDR3: CASSLVWGDNYYEQYF. The CDR3 DNA reads TGTGCCAGCAGCTTGGTATGGGGGGACAACTATTACGAGCAGTACTTC.

This clonotype was counted between two and nine times. The V and J genes are TRBV2 and TRBJ2-1; tentatively, D is TRBD2 (6 bases). The V gene's germline CDR1 is SNHLY and CDR2 FYNNEI. The CDR3 spans 15 residues. V shed 6 bases and J shed 2 bases, with 14 bases lying between them. CDR3 loop: CASRGTSLAYNEQFF. For the CDR3, the DNA is TGTGCCAGCAGAGGAACTAGCCTCGCCTACAATGAGCAGTTCTTC.

This clonotype was seen at least ten times. V is TRBV5-5 and J is TRBJ2-3, with 8 bases identical to TRBD1. This CDR3 has 15 residues. Germline V CDR1 and CDR2: SGHKS, YYEKEE (reference sequence). V gave up 3 bases and J gave up 2 bases; unmatched junction bases: 5. The CDR3 DNA sequence: TGTGCCAGCAGCTCCGGGACAGGTTCCACAGATACGCAGTATTTT. It codes for CASSSGTGSTDTQYF.

The chain has TRBV12-3 or TRBV12-4 and TRBJ2-1, with TRBD2 matching 8 bases. V dropped 5 bases and J dropped 3; count of bases not matched to a gene: 6. This CDR3 contains 15 residues. CDR3 region: CASSNRGGHYNEQFF. DNA of the CDR3: TGTGCCAGCAGTAACCGGGGGGGCCACTACAATGAGCAGTTCTTC.

This clonotype was seen once. V gene TRBV20-1 combines with J gene TRBJ2-1; 10 nucleotides align to TRBD2. The CDR3 is 13 residues long. V gave up 6 bases and J gave up 7 bases; unmatched junction bases: 6. CDR1 is DFQATT, CDR2 SNEGSKA, per germline (reference sequence). The CDR3 is CSAPLAGLNEQFF. CDR3 coding DNA: TGCAGTGCACCACTAGCGGGGCTTAATGAGCAGTTCTTC.

The sample holds many counts of this clonotype. J is TRBJ2-1 and V is TRBV3-1; 10 bases match TRBD2. With 4 bases clipped from V and 6 bases from J, the junction kept 12 bases outside the gene matches. This CDR3 comprises 17 residues. Germline values: CDR1 LGHDT, CDR2 YNNKEL (reference sequence). The CDR3 nucleotides read TGTGCCAGCAGCCCAGCGGGGGGGCTACTCACGGCCAATGAGCAGTTCTTC. Amino acids: CASSPAGGLLTANEQFF.

This clonotype was observed at least ten times. The rearrangement joins TRBV20-1 to TRBJ1-4; the D is unclear. There are 15 residues in the CDR3. Trimming left V 5 bases short and J 2 bases short, with 15 bases between. Germline values: CDR1 DFQATT, CDR2 SNEGSKA (reference sequence). The CDR3 sequence: CSAPNPAGTNEKLFF. The CDR3 nucleotides are TGCAGTGCTCCTAATCCGGCGGGGACTAATGAAAAACTGTTTTTT.

This clonotype was recorded many times. The chain combines TRBV20-1 with TRBJ2-3; tentative D call: TRBD2 (6 bases). There are 15 residues in the CDR3. Germline V CDR1 and CDR2: DFQATT, SNEGSKA (reference sequence). V was pared by 6 bases and J by 1 base, with 17 bases between. The CDR3 coding sequence is TGCAGTGCCACCATTGGCGGGGTAGGCACAGATACGCAGTATTTT. It is translated as CSATIGGVGTDTQYF.

This chain uses TRBV24-1 with TRBJ2-5; no definite D call. This CDR3 comprises 13 residues. Germline V lookup: CDR1 KGHDR, CDR2 SFDVKD. V was clipped by 9 bases and J by 5 bases, with 15 bases between them. CDR3 sequence: CATQLRPGETQYF. CDR3 DNA sequence: TGTGCCACCCAGCTGCGACCTGGGGAGACCCAGTACTTC.

This clonotype was counted many times. The rearrangement uses TRBV20-1 and TRBJ2-5; 13 bases line up with TRBD2. CDR3 size: 14 residues. With V trimmed by 6 bases and J by 3 bases, 4 bases remained unmatched. In germline, CDR1 is DFQATT, CDR2 SNEGSKA (reference sequence). The CDR3 bases are TGCAGTGCAGGGACTAGCGGGAAGAAAGAGACCCAGTACTTC. As protein: CSAGTSGKKETQYF.

This chain links TRBV7-9 with TRBJ1-2; no firm D call. Trimming left V 4 bases short and J 6 bases short, with 9 bases between. This CDR3 has 12 amino acids. CDR1 SEHNR and CDR2 FQNEAQ come from the germline V gene (reference sequence). The CDR3 nucleotides are TGTGCCAGCAGCTCCCTCGGGGATGGCTACACCTTC. It codes for CASSSLGDGYTF.

This clonotype turned up a few times. The rearrangement joins TRBV7-2 to TRBJ2-3; either TRBD1 or TRBD2 may supply D (5 bases each). Germline CDR1 and CDR2: SGHTA and FQGNSA. The CDR3 runs 16 residues. The germline V and J ends were trimmed by 4 bases and 2 bases, with 16 bases remaining between them. CDR3 sequence: CASSYVGAISTDTQYF. The CDR3 nucleotides are TGTGCCAGCAGCTACGTCGGGGCCATTTCCACAGATACGCAGTATTTT. Full variable domain (rest looked up from reference TRBV7-2 and TRBJ2-3): GAGVSQSPSNKVTEKGKDVELRCDPISGHTALYWYRQSLGQGLEFLIYFQGNSAPDKSGLPSDRFSAERTGGSVSTLTIQRTQQEDSAVYLCASSYVGAISTDTQYFGPGTRLTVL.

This chain links TRBV12-3 or TRBV12-4 with TRBJ2-5; 12 bases are a match to TRBD2. The CDR3 loop spans 16 amino acids. Trimming at V came to 6 bases and at J to 5 bases, leaving 10 bases not matched to a gene. DNA for the CDR3: TGTGCCAGCAGCCTGACTAGCGGGGGTGCTCGGGAGACCCAGTACTTC. As protein: CASSLTSGGARETQYF.

The chain couples TRBV4-1 to TRBJ2-5; 7 positions match TRBD2. With V trimmed by 1 base and J by 2 bases, 4 bases remained unmatched. The CDR3 spans 15 residues. Germline loops: CDR1 MGHRA, CDR2 YSYEKL. The CDR3: CASSQVWGGQETQYF. The CDR3 DNA reads TGCGCCAGCAGCCAAGTATGGGGGGGACAAGAGACCCAGTACTTC.

The V call is TRBV20-1, the J call TRBJ2-6; perhaps TRBD1 as D (5 bases). The CDR3 sequence is 18 residues long. V shed 3 bases and J shed 4 bases, with 22 bases lying between them. Germline CDR1 and CDR2: DFQATT and SNEGSKA (reference sequence). The CDR3 loop reads CSARVNGQGYRGANVLTF. The CDR3 DNA sequence: TGCAGTGCTAGGGTAAATGGTCAGGGTTATAGAGGGGCCAACGTCCTGACTTTC.

This chain connects TRBV28 to TRBJ2-7, with TRBD1 as a possible D gene (5 bases). V shed 3 bases and J shed 4 bases, with 13 bases lying between them. Per germline, CDR1 MDHEN and CDR2 SYDVKM. CDR3 length: 14 amino acids. The CDR3 spells CASSFWGRGYEQYV. The CDR3 region has the DNA TGTGCCAGCAGTTTCTGGGGAAGGGGTTACGAGCAGTACGTC.

The chain couples TRBV27 to TRBJ2-7; D gene uncertain. Trimming cost V 2 bases and J 0 bases, with 8 bases left between them. Looked up from germline, CDR1 is MNHEY and CDR2 is SMNVEV (reference sequence). This CDR3 spans 14 amino acids. The CDR3 DNA sequence: TGTGCCAGCAGTTTAGGGTTTACCTCCTACGAGCAGTACTTC. It specifies CASSLGFTSYEQYF.

The rearrangement joins TRBV6-5 to TRBJ1-6; no definite D call. The CDR3 contains 17 residues. Germline V gene sequence: CDR1 MNHEY, CDR2 SVGAGI. Trimming left V 4 bases short and J 0 bases short, with 13 bases between. The CDR3 DNA follows: TGTGCCAGCAGTTTTAGGCAGCGCAGCTCCTATAATTCACCCCTCCACTTT. Translating gives CASSFRQRSSYNSPLHF.

This clonotype was seen only a few times. The chain couples TRBV12-3 or TRBV12-4 to TRBJ1-3; TRBD1 is a possible D gene (5 bases). This CDR3 has 18 residues. Deletions cut 3 bases from V and 4 bases from J, with 22 bases between. CDR3: CASSFVPVLTAGGNTIYF. In DNA form, the CDR3 reads TGTGCCAGCAGTTTCGTCCCGGTTTTGACGGCAGGGGGAAACACCATATATTTT.

This clonotype has only a few counts. The genes are TRBV5-1 and TRBJ1-2; D remains ambiguous. V lost 3 bases, J lost 2 bases, and 8 bases lay in between. The CDR3 is 13 residues long. The germline V gene has CDR1 SGHRS and CDR2 YFSETQ. The CDR3 protein is CASSSYMNYGYTF. In DNA form, the CDR3 reads TGCGCCAGCAGCTCTTACATGAACTATGGCTACACCTTC.